This T cell receptor beta chain emerged from a study of blood T cell repertoires in COVID-19. Study context: Acute and convalescent COVID-19 samples came from the United States, Italy and Spain. PBMCs, B-cell-depleted T cells, or T cells provided the cDNA or gDNA that made up the material.

Participants' own reports of clinical history determined their cohort assignment. In the 2 weeks before study entry, exposed participants met a COVID-19 case, which was PCR-confirmed or clinician-diagnosed. The method was immunoSEQ multiplex PCR; TCRdb's version includes in-frame clones alone and lacks a portion of them. The data show about 270,000 clones, about 91% seen once. V was shortened by 7 bases and J by 1 base, with 10 bases between the two germline ends. The CDR3 length is 12 residues. CDR1 and CDR2 from the germline V gene are SQVTM and ANQGSEA. The V and J genes are TRBV29-1 and TRBJ1-1; D is possibly TRBD1 (5 bases). The sample was PBMCs or T cells enriched from blood (not recorded which). The source of this sequence is a man aged 40-49 years who had been exposed to COVID-19. CDR3 loop: CSDGHKNTEAFF. DNA of the CDR3: TGCAGCGACGGACATAAGAACACTGAAGCTTTCTTT.